Below, 15 T cell receptor beta chains from the same sample are listed, as sequenced in a study of memory CD4+ T cells and cytomegalovirus serostatus. The sort gate was single viable CD3+CD4+CD8-CD45RO+ cells for memory CD4+ T cells. This table comes from immunoSEQ multiplex PCR, and its TCRdb copy is limited to in-frame clones, with some not included. The sample contains almost 55,000 clones, roughly four fifths of which appear only once. Sequencing input: memory CD4+ T cells from blood. Receptors were obtained from an adult in good health and CMV-seronegative.

This sequence joins TRBV5-8 and TRBJ2-6, with D tentatively TRBD1 (5 bases). Looked up from germline, CDR1 is SGHTS and CDR2 is YDEGEE. V was shortened by 2 bases and J by 0 bases, with 6 bases between the two germline ends. There are 15 residues in the CDR3. The CDR3 sequence: CASSFQGSGANVLTF. The CDR3, as DNA: TGTGCCAGCAGCTTCCAGGGCTCTGGGGCCAACGTCCTGACTTTC.

Details on this clone: At the DNA level, this CDR3 is encoded by other sequences in the same sample as well. The chain links TRBV28 to TRBJ1-5, with unresolved D. This CDR3 has 16 residues. The V gene lost 5 bases and the J gene lost 0 bases, with 14 bases spanning the gap. Per germline, CDR1 MDHEN and CDR2 SYDVKM. CDR3 DNA sequence: TGTGCCAGCAGTCCCGGTGGGAGGGATAGCAATCAGCCCCAGCATTTT. Its protein product is CASSPGGRDSNQPQHF.

The rearrangement links TRBV5-5 to TRBJ1-6; 9 bases fit TRBD1. The germline CDR1 and CDR2 sequences are SGHKS and YYEKEE (reference sequence). Unmatched junction bases numbered 15, after V lost 4 bases and J lost 7 bases. The CDR3 is made up of 18 amino acids. This CDR3 reads CASSPWFRDRVDNSPLHF. As DNA, the CDR3 is TGTGCCAGCAGCCCCTGGTTCCGGGACAGGGTGGACAATTCACCCCTCCACTTT. Based on the CDR3 plus reference TRBV5-5 and TRBJ1-6, the full variable domain is DAGVTQSPTHLIKTRGQQVTLRCSPISGHKSVSWYQQVLGQGPQFIFQYYEKEERGRGNFPDRFSARQFPNYSSELNVNALLLGDSALYLCASSPWFRDRVDNSPLHFGNGTRLTVT.

This sequence joins TRBV2 and TRBJ1-3, with D unclear. Trimming cost V 5 bases and J 0 bases, with 8 bases left between them. This CDR3 spans 14 amino acids. Germline CDR1 and CDR2: SNHLY and FYNNEI. The CDR3 here is CASSSTYSGNTIYF. Written as DNA, the CDR3 is TGTGCCAGCAGTTCGACCTACTCTGGAAACACCATATATTTT.

This chain connects TRBV9 to TRBJ2-7, with TRBD2 identical over 10 bases. The length of the CDR3 is 15 residues. Per germline, CDR1 SGDLS and CDR2 YYNGEE. V dropped 3 bases and J dropped 2; count of bases not matched to a gene: 5. The CDR3 here is CASSERAGGTYEQYF. As DNA, the CDR3 is TGTGCCAGCAGCGAAAGAGCGGGAGGGACCTACGAGCAGTACTTC. Using reference TRBV9 and TRBJ2-7 for the parts outside the CDR3, the full variable domain is DSGVTQTPKHLITATGQRVTLRCSPRSGDLSVYWYQQSLDQGLQFLIQYYNGEERAKGNILERFSAQQFPDLHSELNLSSLELGDSALYFCASSERAGGTYEQYFGPGTRLTVT.

V is TRBV2 and J is TRBJ2-7; D call uncertain. The CDR3 length is 11 residues. CDR1 and CDR2 (germline): SNHLY, FYNNEI. Trimming shortened V by 7 bases and J by 7 bases, and 11 bases separated the two germline ends. DNA of the CDR3: TGTGCCAGCATGGAATCGAGGGAGCAGTACTTC. This sequence encodes CASMESREQYF.

The CDR3 DNA sequence: TGTGCCAGCAGCTTGGGGCCCGATGCAGTAGGAAATTCACCCCTCCACTTT. This codes for CASSLGPDAVGNSPLHF. The V gene is TRBV5-5, the J gene TRBJ1-6; D not certain. The ends were cut back, 0 bases at V and 7 bases at J, with 17 bases in the middle. Germline loops: CDR1 SGHKS, CDR2 YYEKEE (reference sequence). CDR3 length: 17 amino acids.

The chain is built from TRBV10-2 and TRBJ1-5, with unresolved D. Per the germline V gene, CDR1 is WSHSY and CDR2 is SAAADI. CDR3 length equals 14 residues. V lost 0 bases and J 4 bases, leaving 7 bases between the germline ends. Here the CDR3 DNA reads TGCGCCAGCAGTGAGTCTGCGCTGAATCAGCCCCAGCATTTT. Protein: CASSESALNQPQHF.

In its sample, this clone was seen once. The CDR3, as DNA: TGTGCCAGCAGTTTACCCCCGCTTATCTCTGGAAACACCATATATTTT. Its translation is CASSLPPLISGNTIYF. This chain uses TRBV28 with TRBJ1-3; D unclear. The germline V gene has CDR1 MDHEN and CDR2 SYDVKM. Trimming removed 2 bases from V and 0 bases from J, with 11 bases in between. This CDR3 spans 16 amino acids.

This clone appeared a single time. V usage is TRBV6-4 and J usage is TRBJ1-1; no firm D call. Germline CDR1 reads MRHNA; CDR2 reads SNTAGT. The CDR3 is 14 residues long. V gave up 0 bases and J gave up 2 bases, with 7 bases separating them. CDR3 DNA sequence: TGTGCCAGCAGTGACTCGATGCCAAACACTGAAGCTTTCTTT. As protein: CASSDSMPNTEAFF.

V is TRBV4-1 and J is TRBJ2-6; D is ambiguous. Trimming removed 1 base from V and 0 bases from J, with 7 bases in between. CDR1 and CDR2 (germline): MGHRA, YSYEKL. This CDR3 is 16 amino acids long. CDR3 loop: CASSQGTASGANVLTF. In DNA, the CDR3 is TGCGCCAGCAGCCAAGGTACCGCCTCTGGGGCCAACGTCCTGACTTTC.

The chain combines TRBV4-3 with TRBJ1-3; 7 nucleotides line up with TRBD1. Trimming cost V 0 bases and J 5 bases; bases outside gene matches: 16. The CDR3 is 19 residues long. Per the germline V gene, CDR1 is LGHNA and CDR2 is YSLEER. The CDR3 DNA reads as TGCGCCAGCAGCCAAGAGCAGGGAACTGACAGGGCATATAGAAACACCATATATTTT. Translation: CASSQEQGTDRAYRNTIYF.

The chain joins TRBV28 to TRBJ2-2, with 7 bases aligning to TRBD1. Per germline, CDR1 MDHEN and CDR2 SYDVKM. The CDR3 is 17 amino acids. The trim removed 2 bases at V and 1 base at J, leaving 7 bases unmatched. Written as DNA, the CDR3 is TGTGCCAGCAGTTTAGTTCGGCGGACAGGGAACACCGGGGAGCTGTTTTTT. It translates to CASSLVRRTGNTGELFF. Filled out from reference TRBV28 and TRBJ2-2, the complete variable domain reads DVKVTQSSRYLVKRTGEKVFLECVQDMDHENMFWYRQDPGLGLRLIYFSYDVKMKEKGDIPEGYSVSREKKERFSLILESASTNQTSMYLCASSLVRRTGNTGELFFGEGSRLTVL.

This CDR3 is CASKRVESGELFF. DNA of the CDR3: TGTGCCAGCAAGAGGGTCGAGTCCGGGGAGCTGTTTTTT. The chain recombines TRBV6-5 with TRBJ2-2, with D perhaps matching TRBD2 (5 bases). In germline, CDR1 is MNHEY, CDR2 SVGAGI. V lost 7 bases to trimming and J lost 6 bases, with 12 bases between them. The CDR3 contains 13 residues.

The chain uses TRBV6-6 and TRBJ2-7; D remains unclear. CDR1 MNHNY and CDR2 SVGAGI come from the germline V gene (reference sequence). V lost 8 bases to trimming and J lost 2 bases, with 13 bases between them. CDR3 length: 13 amino acids. CDR3 sequence reads: CASGIGSAYEQYF. For the CDR3, the DNA is TGTGCCAGCGGAATAGGGTCAGCCTACGAGCAGTACTTC.